This T cell receptor (beta chain) was recorded in a study of blood T cell repertoires in COVID-19. In the study overall: The United States, Italy and Spain provided the acute and convalescent COVID-19 samples.

In the original analysis: Amplified reference gene primers provided the basis for estimating nucleated cell counts. Assay used: immunoSEQ multiplex PCR; TCRdb lists only in-frame clones, some missing. That table furnishes V, J and clone size, whereas the DNA furnished D and trimming. The table lists about 47,000 clones, 81% of them singletons, with roughly a quarter in the top ten. It was during active infection that Seattle patients were enrolled and then longitudinally followed. The sequenced sample was peripheral blood. The receptor was isolated from a woman of 80 years or more with COVID-19, enrolled during active disease.

The CDR3 DNA sequence: TGTGCCTGGAGTGTGGGCGATTCCACTGAAGCTTTCTTT. Amino acids: CAWSVGDSTEAFF. The chain is built from TRBV30 and TRBJ1-1; D not resolved. V gave up 0 bases and J gave up 4 bases, with 9 bases separating them. This CDR3 comprises 13 residues. Germline-derived CDR1 and CDR2 are GTSNPN and SVGIG (reference sequence).